This T cell receptor (beta chain) originates from a study of long-term antiretroviral therapy in people with HIV. A word on this clone: The antigen is undetermined.

Study-wide results and caveats: Diversity remained lower than transplant donor controls, even though it increased after ART. Whichever time point was examined, clones expanded before ART dominated the repertoire.

The J segment lost 4 bases and the V segment lost 2 bases, leaving 2 bases of the junction unmatched. The CDR3 totals 13 residues. In germline, CDR1 is SGHDT, CDR2 YYEEEE. The run of the v3.0 immunoSEQ assay was at survey level. The method was immunoSEQ multiplex PCR; TCRdb's version includes in-frame clones alone and lacks a portion of them. The top ten hold 18% of the sample, which has 20,000 to 25,000 clones, 84% seen once. V is TRBV5-6 and J is TRBJ2-7, with TRBD2 matching over 8 bases. The specimen comprised unsorted PBMCs, sampled 0.5 years before starting antiretroviral therapy. This receptor was taken from a middle-aged man with HIV. In DNA, the CDR3 is TGTGCCAGCAGCTTTTCGGGGGGGTACGAGCAGTACTTC. Amino acids: CASSFSGGYEQYF.